The 12 T cell receptor beta chains listed next were all sequenced from one sample in a study of glioma-infiltrating T cells after dendritic cell vaccination. Stated time point: after dendritic cell vaccination, including at tumor progression/relapse. Generated by immunoSEQ multiplex PCR, the TCRdb table keeps only in-frame clones and is missing some. The table shows under 130,000 clones, with almost 90% occurring only once. The specimen comprised blood, sampled after dendritic cell vaccination. The receptors originated from a human donor with glioblastoma.

This chain links TRBV10-3 with TRBJ2-1; D gene unclear. The CDR3 spans 14 residues. Trimming left V 6 bases short and J 1 base short, with 10 bases between. Germline-derived CDR1 and CDR2 are ENHRY and SYGVKD. For the CDR3, the DNA is TGTGCCATCAGAACCGACACGTCCTACAATGAGCAGTTCTTC. Translating gives CAIRTDTSYNEQFF.

V is TRBV27 and J is TRBJ1-3, with no clear D. The length of the CDR3 is 16 residues. Looked up from germline, CDR1 is MNHEY and CDR2 is SMNVEV (reference sequence). The ends were cut back, 0 bases at V and 0 bases at J, with 9 bases in the middle. In nucleotides, the CDR3 is TGTGCCAGCAGTTTATCCCCTCTGAGCTCTGGAAACACCATATATTTT. Translating gives CASSLSPLSSGNTIYF.

This chain joins TRBV2 and TRBJ1-3, with 7 bases lining up with TRBD1. Trimming cost V 6 bases and J 0 bases; bases outside gene matches: 2. The V gene's germline CDR1 is SNHLY and CDR2 FYNNEI. CDR3 length: 14 amino acids. The CDR3 region has the DNA TGTGCCAGCAGGTGGGACAGCTCTGGAAACACCATATATTTT. Translated: CASRWDSSGNTIYF.

The chain couples TRBV5-1 to TRBJ1-1, with a tentative D call TRBD1 (6 bases). The CDR3 is 14 amino acids. V lost 4 bases and J 4 bases, leaving 14 bases between the germline ends. The germline CDR1 and CDR2 sequences are SGHRS and YFSETQ. The CDR3 coding sequence is TGCGCCAGCAGCGGAGGACAGCCGCCCACTGAAGCTTTCTTT. As protein: CASSGGQPPTEAFF.

V is TRBV30 and J is TRBJ2-1; weak D call: TRBD2 (7 bases). Looked up from germline, CDR1 is GTSNPN and CDR2 is SVGIG (reference sequence). The CDR3 sequence is 15 residues long. Trimming cost V 6 bases and J 6 bases, with 21 bases left between them. For the CDR3, the DNA is TGTGCCTGCCGGGGGAGGGGGGGCCATATCAATGAGCAGTTCTTC. Encoded protein: CACRGRGGHINEQFF. Variable domain in full (rest from reference TRBV30 and TRBJ2-1): SQTIHQWPATLVQPVGSPLSLECTVEGTSNPNLYWYRQAAGRGLQLLFYSVGIGQISSEVPQNLSASRPQDRQFILSSKKLLLSDSGFYLCACRGRGGHINEQFFGPGTRLTVL.

The V gene is TRBV5-1, the J gene TRBJ1-1; 7 bases fit TRBD1. Germline-derived CDR1 and CDR2 are SGHRS and YFSETQ. J lost 1 base, V lost 3 bases, and 18 bases had no gene match. The CDR3 totals 19 residues. The CDR3 spells CASSYAPGGNFPRNTEAFF. CDR3 DNA: TGCGCCAGCAGCTACGCCCCAGGGGGGAATTTTCCGCGGAACACTGAAGCTTTCTTT.

The rearrangement uses TRBV6-6 and TRBJ2-7; D possibly corresponds to TRBD2 (6 bases). Trimming took 8 bases from V and 5 from J, leaving 13 bases between them. The CDR3 totals 12 residues. The germline CDR1 and CDR2 sequences are MNHNY and SVGAGI (reference sequence). The CDR3 loop is CASGTGDHEQYF. CDR3 sequence (DNA): TGTGCCAGCGGAACGGGGGACCACGAGCAGTACTTC.

The rearrangement uses TRBV7-9 and TRBJ1-1; TRBD1 agrees at 8 bases. The germline V gene encodes CDR1 SEHNR and CDR2 FQNEAQ (reference sequence). The CDR3 length is 15 residues. Trimming at V came to 6 bases and at J to 1 base, leaving 7 bases not matched to a gene. Here the CDR3 reads CASRLLGQGNTEAFF. The CDR3 DNA reads as TGTGCCAGCAGGCTTCTCGGACAGGGGAACACTGAAGCTTTCTTT.

The V call is TRBV30, the J call TRBJ1-4, with a possible D match to TRBD1 (5 bases). CDR1 and CDR2 (germline): GTSNPN, SVGIG (reference sequence). The CDR3 covers 16 residues. Trimming shortened V by 3 bases and J by 3 bases, and 17 bases separated the two germline ends. CDR3 DNA sequence: TGTGCCTGGAGCCCCCCCGGGGGAAGGGCTAATGAAAAACTGTTTTTT. It translates to CAWSPPGGRANEKLFF.

This chain joins TRBV11-1 and TRBJ1-1; D gene ambiguous. Germline V lookup: CDR1 SGHAT, CDR2 FQDESV (reference sequence). The ends were cut back, 5 bases at V and 1 base at J, with 8 bases in the middle. The CDR3 extends over 13 amino acids. CDR3 region: CASSPPGNTEAFF. CDR3 DNA sequence: TGTGCCAGCAGCCCCCCGGGGAACACTGAAGCTTTCTTT.

The chain uses TRBV9 and TRBJ1-1; TRBD1 aligns across 7 bases. CDR1 and CDR2 (germline): SGDLS, YYNGEE. The V and J ends lost 2 bases and 4 bases, in that order; junction bases with no gene match: 8. This CDR3 is built from 15 residues. In DNA form, the CDR3 reads TGTGCCAGCAGCGTGGGGACAGCCGGTCCCACTGAAGCTTTCTTT. Its translation is CASSVGTAGPTEAFF. The whole variable domain, remainder taken from reference TRBV9 and TRBJ1-1, is DSGVTQTPKHLITATGQRVTLRCSPRSGDLSVYWYQQSLDQGLQFLIQYYNGEERAKGNILERFSAQQFPDLHSELNLSSLELGDSALYFCASSVGTAGPTEAFFGQGTRLTVV.

The rearrangement links TRBV2 to TRBJ2-1; possible D gene TRBD2, 5 bases. The V and J ends lost 2 bases and 1 base respectively, with 9 bases between them. The length of the CDR3 is 15 residues. The germline V gene encodes CDR1 SNHLY and CDR2 FYNNEI. CDR3 coding DNA: TGTGCCAGCAGTGAAAGTCGGGGATCCTACAATGAGCAGTTCTTC. It is translated as CASSESRGSYNEQFF. Together with reference TRBV2 and TRBJ2-1, the CDR3 gives the full variable domain: EPEVTQTPSHQVTQMGQEVILRCVPISNHLYFYWYRQILGQKVEFLVSFYNNEISEKSEIFDDQFSVERPDGSNFTLKIRSTKLEDSAMYFCASSESRGSYNEQFFGPGTRLTVL.